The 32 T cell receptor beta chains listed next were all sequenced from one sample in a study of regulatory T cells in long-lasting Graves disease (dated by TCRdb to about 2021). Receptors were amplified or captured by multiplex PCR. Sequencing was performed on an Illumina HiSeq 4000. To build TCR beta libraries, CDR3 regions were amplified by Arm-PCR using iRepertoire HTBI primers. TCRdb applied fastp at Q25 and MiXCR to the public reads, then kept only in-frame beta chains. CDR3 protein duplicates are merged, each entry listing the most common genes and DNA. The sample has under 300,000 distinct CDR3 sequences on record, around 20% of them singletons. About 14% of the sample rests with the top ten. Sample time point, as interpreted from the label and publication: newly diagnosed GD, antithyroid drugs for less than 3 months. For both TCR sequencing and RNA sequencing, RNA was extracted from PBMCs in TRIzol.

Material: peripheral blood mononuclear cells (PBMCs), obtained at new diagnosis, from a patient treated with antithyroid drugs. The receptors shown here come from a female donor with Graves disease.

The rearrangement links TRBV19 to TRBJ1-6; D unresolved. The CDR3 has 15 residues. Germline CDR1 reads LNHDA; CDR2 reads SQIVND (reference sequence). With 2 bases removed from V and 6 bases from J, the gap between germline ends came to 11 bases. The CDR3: CASSIYNGGNSPLHF. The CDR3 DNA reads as TGTGCCAGTAGTATATATAACGGTGGTAATTCACCCCTCCACTTT.

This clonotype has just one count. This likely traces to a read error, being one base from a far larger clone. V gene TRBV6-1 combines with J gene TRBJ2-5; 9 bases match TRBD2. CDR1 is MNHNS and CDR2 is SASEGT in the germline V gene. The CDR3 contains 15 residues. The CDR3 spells CASRVGTSSLGTHYF. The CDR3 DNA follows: TGTGCCAGCAGGGTCGGGACTAGCTCTCTAGGGACCCATTACTTC.

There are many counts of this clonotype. CDR3 amino acids: CASSYRTGGYDNEQFF. Written as DNA, the CDR3 is TGTGCCAGCAGTTACAGGACAGGGGGCTATGACAATGAGCAGTTCTTC. V is TRBV6-2 or TRBV6-3 and J is TRBJ2-1, with TRBD1 matching over 11 bases. V gave up 2 bases and J gave up 5 bases; unmatched junction bases: 5. Per the germline V gene, CDR1 is MNHEY and CDR2 is SVGEGT. The CDR3 extends over 16 amino acids.

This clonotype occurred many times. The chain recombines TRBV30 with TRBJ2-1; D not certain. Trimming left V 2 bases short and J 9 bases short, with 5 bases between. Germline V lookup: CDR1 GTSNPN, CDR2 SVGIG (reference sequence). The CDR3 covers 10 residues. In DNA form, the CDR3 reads TGTGCCTGGAGTACAGTTGAGCAGTTCTTC. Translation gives CAWSTVEQFF.

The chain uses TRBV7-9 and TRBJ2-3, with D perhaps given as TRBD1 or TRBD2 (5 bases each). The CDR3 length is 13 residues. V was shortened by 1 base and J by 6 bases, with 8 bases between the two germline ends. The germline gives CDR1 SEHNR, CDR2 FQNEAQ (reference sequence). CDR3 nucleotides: TGTGCCAGCAGCTTAGTGGGGACGGATACGCAGTATTTT. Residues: CASSLVGTDTQYF. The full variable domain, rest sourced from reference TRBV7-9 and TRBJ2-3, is DTGVSQNPRHKITKRGQNVTFRCDPISEHNRLYWYRQTLGQGPEFLTYFQNEAQLEKSRLLSDRFSAERPKGSFSTLEIQRTEQGDSAMYLCASSLVGTDTQYFGPGTRLTVL.

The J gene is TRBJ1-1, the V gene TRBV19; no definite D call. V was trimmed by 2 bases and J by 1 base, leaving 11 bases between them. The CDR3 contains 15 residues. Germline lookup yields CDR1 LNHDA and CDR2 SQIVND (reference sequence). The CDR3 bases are TGTGCCAGTAGTATAAGGGCTGGTAGGAACACTGAAGCTTTCTTT. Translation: CASSIRAGRNTEAFF.

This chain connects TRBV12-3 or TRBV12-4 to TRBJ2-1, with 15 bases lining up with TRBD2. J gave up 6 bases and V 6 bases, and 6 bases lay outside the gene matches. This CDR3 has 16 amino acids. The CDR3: CASRGTSGGLSNEQFF. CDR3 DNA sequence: TGTGCCAGCAGGGGGACTAGCGGGGGGCTCTCCAATGAGCAGTTCTTC.

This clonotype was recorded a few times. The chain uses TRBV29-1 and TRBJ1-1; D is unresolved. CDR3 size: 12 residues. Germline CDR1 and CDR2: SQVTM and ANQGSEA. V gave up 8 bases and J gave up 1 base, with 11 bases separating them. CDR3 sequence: CSPFRGNTEAFF. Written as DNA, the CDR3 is TGCAGCCCCTTTAGAGGGAACACTGAAGCTTTCTTT. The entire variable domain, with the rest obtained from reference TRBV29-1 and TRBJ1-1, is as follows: SAVISQKPSRDICQRGTSLTIQCQVDSQVTMMFWYRQQPGQSLTLIATANQGSEATYESGFVIDKFPISRPNLTFSTLTVSNMSPEDSSIYLCSPFRGNTEAFFGQGTRLTVV.

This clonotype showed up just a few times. The CDR3 loop is CSARDLGRVGGSFISYEQYF. Here the CDR3 DNA reads TGCAGTGCTAGAGATCTGGGAAGGGTCGGGGGGAGTTTTATCTCCTACGAGCAGTACTTC. This sequence joins TRBV20-1 and TRBJ2-7; 7 nucleotides match TRBD2. The V and J ends lost 0 bases and 0 bases, in that order; junction bases with no gene match: 20. The germline gives CDR1 DFQATT, CDR2 SNEGSKA (reference sequence). The CDR3 totals 20 residues.

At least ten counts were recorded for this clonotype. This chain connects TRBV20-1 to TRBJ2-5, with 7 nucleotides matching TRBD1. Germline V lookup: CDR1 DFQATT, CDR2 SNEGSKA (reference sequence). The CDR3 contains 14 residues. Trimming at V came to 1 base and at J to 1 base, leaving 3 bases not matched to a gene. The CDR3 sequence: CSARAGTAQETQYF. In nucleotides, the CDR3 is TGCAGTGCTAGAGCCGGGACAGCCCAAGAGACCCAGTACTTC.

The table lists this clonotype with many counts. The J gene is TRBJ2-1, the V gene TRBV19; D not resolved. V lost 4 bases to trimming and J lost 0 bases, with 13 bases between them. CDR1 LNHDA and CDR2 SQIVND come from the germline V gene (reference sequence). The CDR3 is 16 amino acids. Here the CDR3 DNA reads TGTGCCAGTAGTACAGAGGACGTAAGCTCCTACAATGAGCAGTTCTTC. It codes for CASSTEDVSSYNEQFF.

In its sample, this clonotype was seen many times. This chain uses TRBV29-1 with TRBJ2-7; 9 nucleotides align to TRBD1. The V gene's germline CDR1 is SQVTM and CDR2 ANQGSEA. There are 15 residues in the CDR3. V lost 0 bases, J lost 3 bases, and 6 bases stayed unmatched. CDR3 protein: CSVEDPDRGLYEQYF. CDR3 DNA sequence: TGCAGCGTTGAAGATCCGGACAGGGGCCTCTACGAGCAGTACTTC.

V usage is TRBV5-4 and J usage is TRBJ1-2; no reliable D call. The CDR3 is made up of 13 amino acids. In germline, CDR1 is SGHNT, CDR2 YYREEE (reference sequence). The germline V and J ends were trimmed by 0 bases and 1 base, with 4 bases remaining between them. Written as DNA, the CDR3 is TGTGCCAGCAGCTTGGTTGATAACTATGGCTACACCTTC. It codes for CASSLVDNYGYTF.

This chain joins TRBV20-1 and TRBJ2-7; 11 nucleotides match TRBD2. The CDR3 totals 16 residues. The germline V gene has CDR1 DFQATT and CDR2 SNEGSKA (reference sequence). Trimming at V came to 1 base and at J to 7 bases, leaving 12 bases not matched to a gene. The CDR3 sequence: CSARARLAGHGHEQYF. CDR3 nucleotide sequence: TGCAGTGCTAGAGCCCGACTAGCGGGACACGGACATGAGCAGTACTTC.

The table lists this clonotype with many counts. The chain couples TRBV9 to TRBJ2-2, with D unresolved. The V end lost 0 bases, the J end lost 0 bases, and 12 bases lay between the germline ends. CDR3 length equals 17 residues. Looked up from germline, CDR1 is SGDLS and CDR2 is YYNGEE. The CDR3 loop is CASSVGAGPANTGELFF. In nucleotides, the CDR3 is TGTGCCAGCAGCGTAGGAGCTGGGCCAGCGAACACCGGGGAGCTGTTTTTT.

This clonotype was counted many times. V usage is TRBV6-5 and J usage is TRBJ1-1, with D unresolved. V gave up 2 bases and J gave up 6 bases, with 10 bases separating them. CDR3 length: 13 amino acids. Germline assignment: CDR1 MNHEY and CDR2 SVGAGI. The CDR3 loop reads CASSYRGVPEAFF. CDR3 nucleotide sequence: TGTGCCAGCAGTTACCGGGGAGTCCCTGAAGCTTTCTTT.

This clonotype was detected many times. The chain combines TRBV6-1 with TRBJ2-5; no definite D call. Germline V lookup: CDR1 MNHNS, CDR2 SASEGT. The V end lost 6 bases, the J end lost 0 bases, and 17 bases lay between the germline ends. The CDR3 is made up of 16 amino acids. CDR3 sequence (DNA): TGTGCCAGCAGCCTCGGACCACCAACCTACCAAGAGACCCAGTACTTC. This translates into CASSLGPPTYQETQYF.

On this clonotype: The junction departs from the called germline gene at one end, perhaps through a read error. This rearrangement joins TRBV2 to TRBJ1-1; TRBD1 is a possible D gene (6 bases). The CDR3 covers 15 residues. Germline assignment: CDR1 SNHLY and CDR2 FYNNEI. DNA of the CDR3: TGTGCCAGCAGTGATCGGGACAAGGGGGACACTGAAACTTTCTTT. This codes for CASSDRDKGDTETFF.

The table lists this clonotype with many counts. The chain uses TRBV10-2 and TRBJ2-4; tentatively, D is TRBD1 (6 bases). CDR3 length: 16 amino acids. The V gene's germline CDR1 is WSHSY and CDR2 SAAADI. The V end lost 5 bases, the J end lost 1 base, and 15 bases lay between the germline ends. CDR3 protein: CASSPAGARAKNIQYF. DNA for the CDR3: TGCGCCAGCAGTCCGGCAGGGGCGAGGGCCAAAAACATTCAGTACTTC.

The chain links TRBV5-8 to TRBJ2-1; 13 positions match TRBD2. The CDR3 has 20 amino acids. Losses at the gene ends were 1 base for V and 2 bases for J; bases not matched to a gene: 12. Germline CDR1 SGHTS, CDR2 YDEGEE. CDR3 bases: TGTGCCAGCAGCTTGCCTCGACAGGGGACTAGCGGGACCACCTACAATGAGCAGTTCTTC. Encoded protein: CASSLPRQGTSGTTYNEQFF.

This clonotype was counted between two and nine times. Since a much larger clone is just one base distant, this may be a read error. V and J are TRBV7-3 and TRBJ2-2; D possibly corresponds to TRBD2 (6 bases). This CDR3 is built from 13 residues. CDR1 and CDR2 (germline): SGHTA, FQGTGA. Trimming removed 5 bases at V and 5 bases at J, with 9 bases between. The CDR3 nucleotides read TGTGCCAGCAGCCATCGGGGGACCGGGGAGCTGTTTTTT. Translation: CASSHRGTGELFF.

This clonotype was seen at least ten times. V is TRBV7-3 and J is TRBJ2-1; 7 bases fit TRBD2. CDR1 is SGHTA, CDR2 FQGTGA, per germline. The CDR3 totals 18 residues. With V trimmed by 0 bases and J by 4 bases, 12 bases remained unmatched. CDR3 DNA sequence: TGTGCCAGCAGCTTAACGGGCGGGAGCTCCAGAGGTTACAATGAGCAGTTCTTC. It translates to CASSLTGGSSRGYNEQFF.

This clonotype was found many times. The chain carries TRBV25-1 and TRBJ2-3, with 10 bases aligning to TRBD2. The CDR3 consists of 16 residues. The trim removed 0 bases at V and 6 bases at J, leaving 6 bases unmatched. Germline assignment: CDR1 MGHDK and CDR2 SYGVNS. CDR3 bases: TGTGCCAGCAGTGAATATGAGCGGGAGGGCCGCGATACGCAGTATTTT. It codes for CASSEYEREGRDTQYF.

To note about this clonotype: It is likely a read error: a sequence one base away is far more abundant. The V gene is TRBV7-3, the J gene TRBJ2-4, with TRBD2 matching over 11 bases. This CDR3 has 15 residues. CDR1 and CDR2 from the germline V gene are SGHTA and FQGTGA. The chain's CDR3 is CASSLTSGSHNEQYF. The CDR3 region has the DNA TGTGCCAGCAGCCTAACTAGCGGGAGTCACAATGAGCAGTACTTC.

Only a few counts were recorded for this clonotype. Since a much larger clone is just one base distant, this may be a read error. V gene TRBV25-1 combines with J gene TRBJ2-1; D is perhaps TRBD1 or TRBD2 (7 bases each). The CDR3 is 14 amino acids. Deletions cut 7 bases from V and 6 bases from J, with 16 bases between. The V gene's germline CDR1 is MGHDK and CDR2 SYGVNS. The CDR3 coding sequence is TGTGCCAGCAAATCAGGGGGGGACAGCAATGAGCAGTTCTTC. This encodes CASKSGGDSNEQFF.

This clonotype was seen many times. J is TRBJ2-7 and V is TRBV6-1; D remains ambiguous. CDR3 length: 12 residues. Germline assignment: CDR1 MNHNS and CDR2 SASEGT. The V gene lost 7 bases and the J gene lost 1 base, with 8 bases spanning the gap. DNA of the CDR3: TGTGCCAGCAAGAGTAAATCCTACGAGCAGTACTTC. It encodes CASKSKSYEQYF.

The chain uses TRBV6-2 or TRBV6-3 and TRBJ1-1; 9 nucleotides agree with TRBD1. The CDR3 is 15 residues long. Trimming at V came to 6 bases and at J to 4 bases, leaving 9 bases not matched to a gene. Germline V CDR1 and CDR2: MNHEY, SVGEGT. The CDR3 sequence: CASSRTGTGTTEAFF. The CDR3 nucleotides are TGTGCCAGCAGCCGGACCGGGACAGGGACCACTGAAGCTTTCTTT.

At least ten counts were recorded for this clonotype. The CDR3 nucleotides are TGTGCCAGCAGCCCCCGAAGCTCTGGAAACACCATATATTTT. Translating it yields CASSPRSSGNTIYF. The chain recombines TRBV5-6 with TRBJ1-3; D remains unclear. This CDR3 is 14 amino acids long. Trimming removed 4 bases from V and 0 bases from J, with 8 bases in between. CDR1 is SGHDT, CDR2 YYEEEE, per germline.

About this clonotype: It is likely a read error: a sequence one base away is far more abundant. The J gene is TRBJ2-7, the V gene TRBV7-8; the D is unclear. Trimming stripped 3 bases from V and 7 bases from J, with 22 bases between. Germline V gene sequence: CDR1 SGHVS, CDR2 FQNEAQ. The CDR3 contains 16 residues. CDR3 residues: CASSFELRSSYNEQYF. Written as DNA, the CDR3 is TGTGCCAGCAGCTTCGAACTCCGGAGCTCCTACAATGAGCAGTACTTC. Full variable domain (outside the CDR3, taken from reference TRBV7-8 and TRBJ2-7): GAGVSQSPRYKVAKRGQDVALRCDPISGHVSLFWYQQALGQGPEFLTYFQNEAQLDKSGLPSDRFFAERPEGSVSTLKIQRTQQEDSAVYLCASSFELRSSYNEQYFGPGTRLTVT.

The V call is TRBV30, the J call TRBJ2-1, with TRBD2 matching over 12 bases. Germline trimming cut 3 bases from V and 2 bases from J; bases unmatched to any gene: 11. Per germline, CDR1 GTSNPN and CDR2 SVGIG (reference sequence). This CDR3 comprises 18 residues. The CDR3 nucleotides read TGTGCCTGGAGGGGGATTGCGACTAGCGGGGGACCCTACAATGAGCAGTTCTTC. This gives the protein CAWRGIATSGGPYNEQFF.

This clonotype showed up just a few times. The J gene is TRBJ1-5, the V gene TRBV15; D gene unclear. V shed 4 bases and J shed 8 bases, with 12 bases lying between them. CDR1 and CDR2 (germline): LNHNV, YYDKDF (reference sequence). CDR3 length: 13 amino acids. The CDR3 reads CATSNPMAEPQHF. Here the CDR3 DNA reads TGTGCCACCAGCAACCCAATGGCGGAGCCCCAGCATTTT.

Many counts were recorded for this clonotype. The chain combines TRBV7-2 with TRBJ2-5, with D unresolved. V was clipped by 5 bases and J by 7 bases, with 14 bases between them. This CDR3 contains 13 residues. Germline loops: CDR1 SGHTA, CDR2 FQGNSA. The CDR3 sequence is CASSHSPPGTQYF. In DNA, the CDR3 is TGTGCCAGCAGCCATTCACCACCCGGGACCCAGTACTTC.